This is a list of T cell receptor beta chains from one sample in a study of blood T cell repertoires in COVID-19. Assay used: immunoSEQ multiplex PCR; TCRdb lists only in-frame clones, some missing. This sample has roughly 280,000 clones, with approximately 90% found just once. Material for sequencing was PBMCs or T cells enriched from blood (not recorded which). Receptor source: a man aged 35 to 55 who had been exposed to COVID-19. The CDR3 runs from the conserved cysteine through the conserved F or W. The D gene is left open where the match is weak. A row's size may be missing; if present it is once, few, many or a size class.

D gene	V gene	clone size	J gene	CDR3 DNA	CDR3 protein
TRBD1	TRBV25-1	.	TRBJ1-2	TGTGCCAGCAGTGAAGGGACAGGGGGCAATGGCTACACCTTC	CASSEGTGGNGYTF
.	TRBV28	.	TRBJ1-2	TGTGCCAGCATGCAGGGGATTACTAACTATGGCTACACCTTC	CASMQGITNYGYTF
TRBD1	TRBV7-9	.	TRBJ1-5	TGTGCCAGCAGCCCGTTGACAGGGGGCCTCAGGCAGCCCCAGCATTTT	CASSPLTGGLRQPQHF
TRBD2	TRBV5-4	.	TRBJ2-2	TGTGCCAGCAGCCGGGGACTAGCGCCCAACACCGGGGAGCTGTTTTTT	CASSRGLAPNTGELFF
.	TRBV19	.	TRBJ2-7	TGTGCCAGTAGTACGTCGGCCAGGGTCTCCTACGAGCAGTACTTC	CASSTSARVSYEQYF
TRBD1	TRBV2	.	TRBJ1-2	TGTGCCAGCGGGAAGCAGGGGGCGTCCGGCTACACCTTC	CASGKQGASGYTF
TRBD2	TRBV19	.	TRBJ2-7	TGTGCCAGTAGTTTCGTACTAGCGGGGGTATACGAGCAGTACTTC	CASSFVLAGVYEQYF
TRBD1	TRBV3-1/TRBV3-2	.	TRBJ1-1	TGTGCCAGCAGTTACGACAGGGGGCCGACTGAAGCTTTCTTT	CASSYDRGPTEAFF
.	TRBV12-3/TRBV12-4	.	TRBJ2-7	TGTGCCAGCAGTTTAGGGCCGGGGGAGCAGTACTTC	CASSLGPGEQYF
.	TRBV9	.	TRBJ2-7	TGTGCCAGCAGCGGGTCCTTCCGCGGCTCCTACGAGCAGTACTTC	CASSGSFRGSYEQYF
.	TRBV28	.	TRBJ2-3	TGTGCCAGCAGCCCAGGGGGGAGCACAGATACGCAGTATTTT	CASSPGGSTDTQYF
TRBD1	TRBV19	.	TRBJ1-5	TGTGCCAGTAGTATCCGGGACAGCCTACCTAGCAATCAGCCCCAGCATTTT	CASSIRDSLPSNQPQHF
TRBD2	TRBV3-1/TRBV3-2	.	TRBJ2-2	TGTGCCAGCAGTCAAGCGGGAGGGAACACCGGGGAGCTGTTTTTT	CASSQAGGNTGELFF
.	TRBV27	.	TRBJ1-2	TGTGCCAGCAGTTTAAGCGGGGGCGATAACTATGGCTACACCTTC	CASSLSGGDNYGYTF
TRBD1	TRBV29-1	.	TRBJ1-2	TGCAGCGTCCGATCCTCAGGGGGTATAAGCTATGGCTACACCTTC	CSVRSSGGISYGYTF
.	TRBV12-3/TRBV12-4	.	TRBJ2-3	TGTGCCAGCAGCTCGGGGACTTTGGATACGCAGTATTTT	CASSSGTLDTQYF
.	TRBV7-2	.	TRBJ2-1	TGTGCCAGCAGCTTAGGTCCTAGCCCCAATGAGCAGTTCTTC	CASSLGPSPNEQFF
.	TRBV6-4	.	TRBJ2-2	TGTGCCAGCAGTGAGCAGGGAGGTCCTTTCCCCGGGGAGCTGTTTTTT	CASSEQGGPFPGELFF
TRBD1	TRBV7-9	once	TRBJ2-1	TGTGCCAGCAGCTCTTGGACAGGGGGGACACTATACAATGAGCAGTTCTTC	CASSSWTGGTLYNEQFF
.	TRBV19	.	TRBJ2-1	TGTGCCAGTAGTATCGGGGGGCGGGGGGAGCAGTTCTTC	CASSIGGRGEQFF
.	TRBV21-1	.	TRBJ2-1	TGTGCCAGCAGCCAACCCGGGACTACGGTGGGGGCTCGATCCTACAATGAGCAGTTCTTC	CASSQPGTTVGARSYNEQFF
.	TRBV12-5	.	TRBJ2-2	TGTGCTAGTGGCCTAACGGGGGAGGCCGGGGAGCTGTTTTTT	CASGLTGEAGELFF